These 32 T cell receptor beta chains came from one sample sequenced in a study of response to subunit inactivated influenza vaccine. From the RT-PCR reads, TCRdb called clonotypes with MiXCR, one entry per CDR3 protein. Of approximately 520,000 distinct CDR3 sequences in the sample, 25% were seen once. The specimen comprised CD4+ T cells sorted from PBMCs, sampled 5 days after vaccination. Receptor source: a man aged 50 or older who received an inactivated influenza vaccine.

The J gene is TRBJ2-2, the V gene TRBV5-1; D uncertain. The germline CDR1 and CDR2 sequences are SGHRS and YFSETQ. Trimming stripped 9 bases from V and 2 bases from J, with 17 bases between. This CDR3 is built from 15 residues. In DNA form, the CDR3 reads TGCGCCACCTTCCTCCCGGTTATTAACACCGGGGAGCTGTTTTTT. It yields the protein CATFLPVINTGELFF.

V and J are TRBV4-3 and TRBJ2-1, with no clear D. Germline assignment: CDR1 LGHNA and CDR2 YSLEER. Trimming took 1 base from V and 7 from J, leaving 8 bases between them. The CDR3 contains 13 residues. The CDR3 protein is CASSQVSRNEQFF. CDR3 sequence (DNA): TGCGCCAGCAGCCAAGTCTCCCGGAATGAGCAGTTCTTC.

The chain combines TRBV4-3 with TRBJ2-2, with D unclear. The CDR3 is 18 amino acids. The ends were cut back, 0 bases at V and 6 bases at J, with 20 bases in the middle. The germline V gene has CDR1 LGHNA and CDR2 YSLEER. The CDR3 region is CASSQEARLAWSAGELFF. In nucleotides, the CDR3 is TGCGCCAGCAGCCAAGAGGCCAGACTGGCATGGTCGGCCGGGGAGCTGTTTTTT.

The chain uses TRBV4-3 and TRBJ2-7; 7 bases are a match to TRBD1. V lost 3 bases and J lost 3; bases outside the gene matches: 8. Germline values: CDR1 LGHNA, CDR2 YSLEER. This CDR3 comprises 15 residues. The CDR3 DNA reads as TGCGCCAGCAGCCAGGAATGGGACAGCTTCTACGAGCAGTACTTC. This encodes CASSQEWDSFYEQYF.

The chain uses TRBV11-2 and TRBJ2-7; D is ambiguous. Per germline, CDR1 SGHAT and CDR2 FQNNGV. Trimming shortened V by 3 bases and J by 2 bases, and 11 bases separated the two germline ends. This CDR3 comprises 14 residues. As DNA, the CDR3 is TGTGCCAGCAGCTTTTGGAACAGCCCCTACGAGCAGTACTTC. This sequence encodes CASSFWNSPYEQYF.

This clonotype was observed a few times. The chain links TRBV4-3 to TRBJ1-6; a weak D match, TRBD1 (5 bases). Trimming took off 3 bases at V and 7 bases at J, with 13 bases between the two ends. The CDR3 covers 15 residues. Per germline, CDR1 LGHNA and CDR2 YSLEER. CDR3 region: CASSHPGTGNSPLHF. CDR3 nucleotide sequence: TGCGCCAGCAGCCACCCCGGGACTGGGAATTCACCCCTCCACTTT.

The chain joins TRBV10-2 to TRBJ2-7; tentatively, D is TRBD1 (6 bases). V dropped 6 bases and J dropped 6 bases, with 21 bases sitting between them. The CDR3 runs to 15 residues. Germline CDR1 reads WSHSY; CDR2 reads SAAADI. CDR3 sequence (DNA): TGCGCCAGCAGCCAGGGGCCGGGGCGATCGTTCGAGCAGTACTTC. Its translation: CASSQGPGRSFEQYF.

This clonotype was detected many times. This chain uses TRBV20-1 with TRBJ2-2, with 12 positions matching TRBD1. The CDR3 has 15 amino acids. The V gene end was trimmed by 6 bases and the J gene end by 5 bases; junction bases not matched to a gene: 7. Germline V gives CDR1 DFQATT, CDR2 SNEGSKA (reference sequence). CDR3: CSALKGQGATGELFF. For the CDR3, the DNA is TGCAGTGCCCTTAAGGGACAGGGGGCGACCGGGGAGCTGTTTTTT.

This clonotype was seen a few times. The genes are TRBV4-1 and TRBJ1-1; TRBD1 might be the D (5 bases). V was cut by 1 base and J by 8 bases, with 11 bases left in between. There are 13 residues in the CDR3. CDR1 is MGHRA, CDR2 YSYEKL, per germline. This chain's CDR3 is CASSQVGDLEAFF. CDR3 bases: TGCGCCAGCAGCCAAGTGGGGGACCTCGAAGCTTTCTTT.

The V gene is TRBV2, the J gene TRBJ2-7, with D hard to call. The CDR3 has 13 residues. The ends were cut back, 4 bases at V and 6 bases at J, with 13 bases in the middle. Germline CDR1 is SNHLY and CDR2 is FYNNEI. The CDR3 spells CASSGDLLIEQYF. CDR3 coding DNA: TGTGCCAGCAGTGGGGATCTATTAATCGAGCAGTACTTC.

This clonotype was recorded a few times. CDR3 in amino acids: CSASSRDADTQYF. CDR3 bases: TGCAGTGCCTCCAGCCGGGACGCAGATACGCAGTATTTT. V is TRBV20-1 and J is TRBJ2-3; D tentatively reads TRBD1 or TRBD2 (5 bases each). The germline gives CDR1 DFQATT, CDR2 SNEGSKA (reference sequence). V dropped 6 bases and J dropped 4 bases, with 14 bases sitting between them. The length of the CDR3 is 13 residues.

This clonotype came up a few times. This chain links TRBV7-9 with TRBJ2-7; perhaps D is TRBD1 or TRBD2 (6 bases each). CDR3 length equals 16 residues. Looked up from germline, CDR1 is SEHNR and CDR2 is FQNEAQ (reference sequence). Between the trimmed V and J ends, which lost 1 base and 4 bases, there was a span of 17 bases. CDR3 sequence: CASSLVRGGQLYEQYF. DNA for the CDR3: TGTGCCAGCAGCTTAGTTAGAGGGGGGCAACTTTACGAGCAGTACTTC.

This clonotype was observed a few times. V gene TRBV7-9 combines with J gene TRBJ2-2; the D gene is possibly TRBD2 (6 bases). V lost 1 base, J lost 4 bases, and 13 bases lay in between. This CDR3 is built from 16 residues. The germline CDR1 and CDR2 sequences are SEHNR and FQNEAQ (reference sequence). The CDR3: CASSLEPGVVTGELFF. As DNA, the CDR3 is TGTGCCAGCAGCTTAGAACCGGGAGTGGTCACCGGGGAGCTGTTTTTT.

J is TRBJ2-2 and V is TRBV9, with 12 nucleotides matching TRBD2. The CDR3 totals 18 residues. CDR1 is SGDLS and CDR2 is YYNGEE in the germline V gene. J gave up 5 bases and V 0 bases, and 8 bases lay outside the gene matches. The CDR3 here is CASSVEPSGRALTGELFF. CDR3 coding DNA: TGTGCCAGCAGCGTAGAACCTAGCGGGAGGGCGTTGACCGGGGAGCTGTTTTTT.

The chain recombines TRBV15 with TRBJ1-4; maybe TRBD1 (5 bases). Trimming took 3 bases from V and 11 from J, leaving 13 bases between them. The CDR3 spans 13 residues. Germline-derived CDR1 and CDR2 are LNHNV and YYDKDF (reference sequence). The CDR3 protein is CATSRLQGSKLFF. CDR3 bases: TGTGCCACCAGCAGGCTCCAGGGCTCTAAACTGTTTTTT.

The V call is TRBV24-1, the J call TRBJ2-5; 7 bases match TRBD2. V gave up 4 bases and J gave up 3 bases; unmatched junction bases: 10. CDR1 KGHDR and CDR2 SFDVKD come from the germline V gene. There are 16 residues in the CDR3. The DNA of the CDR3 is TGTGCCACCAGTGAGTGGGCCAGCGGGGAGAAAGAGACCCAGTACTTC. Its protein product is CATSEWASGEKETQYF.

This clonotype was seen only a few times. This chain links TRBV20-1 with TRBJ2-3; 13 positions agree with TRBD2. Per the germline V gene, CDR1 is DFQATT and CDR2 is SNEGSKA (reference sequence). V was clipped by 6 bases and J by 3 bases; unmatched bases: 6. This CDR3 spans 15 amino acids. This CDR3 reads CSAKTSGGATDTQYF. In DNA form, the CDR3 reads TGCAGTGCCAAAACTAGCGGGGGGGCGACAGATACGCAGTATTTT.

CDR3 residues: CSASRAGVINEQYF. CDR3 nucleotide sequence: TGCAGTGCTAGCCGGGCGGGAGTAATCAACGAGCAGTACTTC. V gene TRBV20-1 combines with J gene TRBJ2-7; 7 nucleotides match TRBD2. The trim removed 3 bases at V and 5 bases at J, leaving 10 bases unmatched. Germline CDR1 is DFQATT and CDR2 is SNEGSKA (reference sequence). This CDR3 contains 14 residues.

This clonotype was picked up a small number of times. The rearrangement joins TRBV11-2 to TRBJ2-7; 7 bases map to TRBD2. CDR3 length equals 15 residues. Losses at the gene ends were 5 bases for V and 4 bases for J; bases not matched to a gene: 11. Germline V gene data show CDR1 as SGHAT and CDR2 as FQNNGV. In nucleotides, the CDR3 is TGTGCCAGCAGCCCTATAGCGGGCCGTGGGTACGAGCAGTACTTC. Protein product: CASSPIAGRGYEQYF.

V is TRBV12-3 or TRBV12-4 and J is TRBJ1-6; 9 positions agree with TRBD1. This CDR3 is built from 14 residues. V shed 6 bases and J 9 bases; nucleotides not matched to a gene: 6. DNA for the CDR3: TGTGCCAGCAGCCAGGGACAGGGTGGTTCACCCCTCCACTTT. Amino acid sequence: CASSQGQGGSPLHF.

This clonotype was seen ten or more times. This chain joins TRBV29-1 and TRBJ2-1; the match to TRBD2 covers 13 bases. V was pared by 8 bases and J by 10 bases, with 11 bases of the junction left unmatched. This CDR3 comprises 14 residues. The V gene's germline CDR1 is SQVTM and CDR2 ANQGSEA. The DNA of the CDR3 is TGCAGCTCTACCCAGACTAGCGGGGGGAACGAGCAGTTCTTC. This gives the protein CSSTQTSGGNEQFF.

CDR3 nucleotides: TGCAGTGCTAAGGACGGATATGGCTACACCTTC. This encodes CSAKDGYGYTF. The rearrangement joins TRBV20-1 to TRBJ1-2; unclear D gene. From germline, CDR1 is DFQATT and CDR2 SNEGSKA (reference sequence). The CDR3 is 11 amino acids. Trimming removed 4 bases from V and 5 bases from J, with 8 bases in between.

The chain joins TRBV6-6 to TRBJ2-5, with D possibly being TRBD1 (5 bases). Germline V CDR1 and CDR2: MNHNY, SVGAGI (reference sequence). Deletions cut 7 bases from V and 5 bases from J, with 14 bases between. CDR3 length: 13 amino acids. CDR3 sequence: CASTLTQAETQYF. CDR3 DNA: TGTGCCAGCACCCTAACACAGGCGGAGACCCAGTACTTC.

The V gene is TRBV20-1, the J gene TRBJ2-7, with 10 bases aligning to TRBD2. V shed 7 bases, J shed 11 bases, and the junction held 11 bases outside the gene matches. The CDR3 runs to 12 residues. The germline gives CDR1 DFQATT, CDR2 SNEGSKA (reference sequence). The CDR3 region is CSVSGLALLEYF. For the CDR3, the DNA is TGCAGTGTTTCGGGACTAGCGCTTCTCGAGTACTTC.

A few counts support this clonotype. This CDR3 is CASSSQQIEAFF. The CDR3 DNA reads TGTGCCAGCAGCTCACAACAGATCGAAGCTTTCTTT. The J gene is TRBJ1-1, the V gene TRBV7-2; D gene ambiguous. Germline lookup yields CDR1 SGHTA and CDR2 FQGNSA. V was clipped by 4 bases and J by 8 bases, with 11 bases between them. This CDR3 is built from 12 residues.

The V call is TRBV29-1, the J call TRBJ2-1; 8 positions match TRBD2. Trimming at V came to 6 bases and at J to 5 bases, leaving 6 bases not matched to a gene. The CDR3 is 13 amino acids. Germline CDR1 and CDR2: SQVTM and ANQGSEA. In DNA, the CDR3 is TGCAGCGTCCCGGGGGGGCCAGACAATGAGCAGTTCTTC. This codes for CSVPGGPDNEQFF.

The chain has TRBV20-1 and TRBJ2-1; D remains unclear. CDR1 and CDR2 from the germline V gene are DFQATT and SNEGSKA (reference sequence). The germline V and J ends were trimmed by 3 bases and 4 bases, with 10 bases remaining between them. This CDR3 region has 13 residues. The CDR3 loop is CSASPGPYNEQFF. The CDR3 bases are TGCAGTGCTAGCCCCGGACCTTACAATGAGCAGTTCTTC.

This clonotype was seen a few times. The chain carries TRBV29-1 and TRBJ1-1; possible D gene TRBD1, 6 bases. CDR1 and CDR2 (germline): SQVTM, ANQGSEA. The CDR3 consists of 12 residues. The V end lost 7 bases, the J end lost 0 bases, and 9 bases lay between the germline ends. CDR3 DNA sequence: TGCAGCGCCGGACAGATGAACACTGAAGCTTTCTTT. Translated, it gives CSAGQMNTEAFF.

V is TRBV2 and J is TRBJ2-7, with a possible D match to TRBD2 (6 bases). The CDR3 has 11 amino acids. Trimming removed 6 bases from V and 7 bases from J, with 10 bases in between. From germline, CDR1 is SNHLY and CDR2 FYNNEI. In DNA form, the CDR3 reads TGTGCCAGCAGGGGACTTGTTGAGCAGTACTTC. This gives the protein CASRGLVEQYF.

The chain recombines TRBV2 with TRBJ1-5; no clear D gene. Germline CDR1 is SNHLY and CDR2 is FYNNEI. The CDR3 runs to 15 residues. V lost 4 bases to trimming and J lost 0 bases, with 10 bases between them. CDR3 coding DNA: TGTGCCAGCAGTGGAGCGTTATATAGCAATCAGCCCCAGCATTTT. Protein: CASSGALYSNQPQHF.

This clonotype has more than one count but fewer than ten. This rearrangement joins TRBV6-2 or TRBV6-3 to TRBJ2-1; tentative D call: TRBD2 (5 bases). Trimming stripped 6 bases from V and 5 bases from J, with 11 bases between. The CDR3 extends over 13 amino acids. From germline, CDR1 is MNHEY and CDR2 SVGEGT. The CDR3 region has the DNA TGTGCCAGCAGAAACACTAGGCACAATGAGCAGTTCTTC. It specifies CASRNTRHNEQFF.

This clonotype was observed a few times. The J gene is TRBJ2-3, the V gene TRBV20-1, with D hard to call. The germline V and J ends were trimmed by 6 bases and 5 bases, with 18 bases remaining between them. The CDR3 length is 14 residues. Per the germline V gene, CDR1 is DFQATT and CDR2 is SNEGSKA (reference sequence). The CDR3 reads CSARIGRAEDTQYF. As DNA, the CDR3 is TGCAGTGCCCGGATCGGACGCGCCGAAGATACGCAGTATTTT.